This TCR beta chain was captured in a study of PD-1 blockade in mismatch repair-deficient tumors. Study in general: All were previously treated, progressing patients with approximately 12 mismatch repair-deficient cancer types. Study-level results: Tumor-resident clones, often undetectable pretreatment in blood, expanded then contracted after pembrolizumab.

This clone was observed once. Its cognate antigen is unknown. Some clones are missing from TCRdb's copy, which holds only in-frame ones; the method was immunoSEQ multiplex PCR. The repertoire has around 17,000 clones, under 90% of them found once; the top ten carry 1.6%. Per germline, CDR1 SGHTS and CDR2 YDEGEE. The CDR3 covers 17 residues. Trimming took 5 bases from V and 0 from J; bases not matched to a gene: 12. This chain connects TRBV5-8 to TRBJ1-1; 8 nucleotides line up with TRBD1. This sample comprised PBMCs, obtained less than 25 weeks after starting pembrolizumab. This receptor was obtained from an adult with mismatch repair-deficient cancer. CDR3 loop: CASRKGTGPFMNTEAFF. The CDR3 region has the DNA TGTGCCAGCAGAAAAGGGACAGGCCCTTTCATGAACACTGAAGCTTTCTTT.